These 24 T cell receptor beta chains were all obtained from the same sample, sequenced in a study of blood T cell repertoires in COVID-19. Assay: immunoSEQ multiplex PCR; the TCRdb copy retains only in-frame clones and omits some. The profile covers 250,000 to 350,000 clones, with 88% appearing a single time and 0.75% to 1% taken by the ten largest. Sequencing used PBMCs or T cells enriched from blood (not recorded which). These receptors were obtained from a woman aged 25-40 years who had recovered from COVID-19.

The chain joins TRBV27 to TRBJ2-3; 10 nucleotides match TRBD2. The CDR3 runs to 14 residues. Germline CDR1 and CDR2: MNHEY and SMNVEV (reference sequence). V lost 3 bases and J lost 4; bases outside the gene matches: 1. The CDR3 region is CASSFLAGADTQYF. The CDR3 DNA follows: TGTGCCAGCAGTTTTCTAGCGGGAGCAGATACGCAGTATTTT.

CDR3 sequence: CSVRGYRGPDEQYF. Here the CDR3 DNA reads TGCAGCGTCCGAGGGTACAGGGGGCCCGACGAGCAGTACTTC. The chain carries TRBV29-1 and TRBJ2-7; 9 bases align to TRBD1. The germline V gene has CDR1 SQVTM and CDR2 ANQGSEA. The CDR3 has 14 amino acids. V was pared by 6 bases and J by 5 bases, with 11 bases of the junction left unmatched.

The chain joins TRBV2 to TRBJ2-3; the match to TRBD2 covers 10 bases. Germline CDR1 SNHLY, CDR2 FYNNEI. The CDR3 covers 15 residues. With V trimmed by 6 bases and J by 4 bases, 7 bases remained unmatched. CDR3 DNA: TGTGCCAGCAGGGTTCTAGCGGGAGTCTCAGATACGCAGTATTTT. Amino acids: CASRVLAGVSDTQYF.

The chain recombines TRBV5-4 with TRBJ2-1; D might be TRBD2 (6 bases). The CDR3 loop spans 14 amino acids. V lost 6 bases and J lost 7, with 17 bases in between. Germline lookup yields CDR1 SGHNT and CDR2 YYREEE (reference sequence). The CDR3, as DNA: TGTGCCAGCAAGGGCGGGAAGCCGGGAAATGAGCAGTTCTTC. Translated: CASKGGKPGNEQFF. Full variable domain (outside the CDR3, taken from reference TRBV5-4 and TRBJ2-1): ETGVTQSPTHLIKTRGQQVTLRCSSQSGHNTVSWYQQALGQGPQFIFQYYREEENGRGNFPPRFSGLQFPNYSSELNVNALELDDSALYLCASKGGKPGNEQFFGPGTRLTVL.

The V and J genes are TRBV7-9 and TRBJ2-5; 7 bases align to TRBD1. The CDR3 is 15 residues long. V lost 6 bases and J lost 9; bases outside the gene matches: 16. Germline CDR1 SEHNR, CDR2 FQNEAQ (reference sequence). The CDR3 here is CASSQDRDTPWAQYF. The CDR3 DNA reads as TGTGCCAGCAGTCAAGACAGGGACACCCCGTGGGCCCAGTACTTC.

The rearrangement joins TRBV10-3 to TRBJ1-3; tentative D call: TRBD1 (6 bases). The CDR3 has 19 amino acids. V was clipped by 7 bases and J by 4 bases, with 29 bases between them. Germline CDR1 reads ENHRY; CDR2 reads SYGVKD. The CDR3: CAIKTGRLRDTKKGNTIYF. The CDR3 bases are TGTGCCATCAAAACAGGGCGCCTTAGGGACACAAAAAAAGGAAACACCATATATTTT.

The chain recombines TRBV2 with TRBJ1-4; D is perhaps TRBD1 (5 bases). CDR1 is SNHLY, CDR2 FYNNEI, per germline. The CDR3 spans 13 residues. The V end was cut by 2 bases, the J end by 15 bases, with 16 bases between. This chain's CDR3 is CASSELYGGKVFF. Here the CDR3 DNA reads TGTGCCAGCAGTGAATTATACGGGGGGAAAGTGTTTTTT. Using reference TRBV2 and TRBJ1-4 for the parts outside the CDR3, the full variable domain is EPEVTQTPSHQVTQMGQEVILRCVPISNHLYFYWYRQILGQKVEFLVSFYNNEISEKSEIFDDQFSVERPDGSNFTLKIRSTKLEDSAMYFCASSELYGGKVFFGSGTQLSVL.

In DNA, the CDR3 is TGTGCCAGCAGTGGGGGTTCAGGGGACGGCTACACCTTC. Its translation: CASSGGSGDGYTF. V gene TRBV28 combines with J gene TRBJ1-2, with D possibly being TRBD1 (6 bases). V was pared by 5 bases and J by 8 bases, with 15 bases between. The CDR3 has 13 amino acids. Germline values: CDR1 MDHEN, CDR2 SYDVKM.

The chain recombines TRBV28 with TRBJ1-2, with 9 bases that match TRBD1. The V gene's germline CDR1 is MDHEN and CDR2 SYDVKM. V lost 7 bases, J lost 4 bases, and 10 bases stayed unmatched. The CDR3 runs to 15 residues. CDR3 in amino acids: CASKGTGMTFYGYTF. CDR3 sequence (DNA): TGTGCCAGCAAAGGGACAGGGATGACCTTCTATGGCTACACCTTC.

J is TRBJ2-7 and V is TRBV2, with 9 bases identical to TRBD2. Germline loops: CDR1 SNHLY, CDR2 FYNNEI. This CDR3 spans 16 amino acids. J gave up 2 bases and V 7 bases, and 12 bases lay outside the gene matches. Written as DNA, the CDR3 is TGTGCCAGCACAGGGGCGGGAGGGCCCGGTCCCTACGAGCAGTACTTC. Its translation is CASTGAGGPGPYEQYF. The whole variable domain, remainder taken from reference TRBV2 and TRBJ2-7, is EPEVTQTPSHQVTQMGQEVILRCVPISNHLYFYWYRQILGQKVEFLVSFYNNEISEKSEIFDDQFSVERPDGSNFTLKIRSTKLEDSAMYFCASTGAGGPGPYEQYFGPGTRLTVT.

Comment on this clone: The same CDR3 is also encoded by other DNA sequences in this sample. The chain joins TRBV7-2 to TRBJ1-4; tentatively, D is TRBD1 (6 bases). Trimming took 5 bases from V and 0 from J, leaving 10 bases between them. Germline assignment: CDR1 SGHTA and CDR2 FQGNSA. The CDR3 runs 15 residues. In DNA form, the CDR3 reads TGTGCCAGCAGCCTGACAGGCCCAACTAATGAAAAACTGTTTTTT. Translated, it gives CASSLTGPTNEKLFF.

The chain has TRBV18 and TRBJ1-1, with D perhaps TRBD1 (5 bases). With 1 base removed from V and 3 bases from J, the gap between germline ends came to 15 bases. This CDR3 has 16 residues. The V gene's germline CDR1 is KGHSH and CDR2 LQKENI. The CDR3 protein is CASSPLSQGGYTEAFF. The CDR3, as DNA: TGTGCCAGCTCACCACTTAGCCAGGGAGGCTACACTGAAGCTTTCTTT.

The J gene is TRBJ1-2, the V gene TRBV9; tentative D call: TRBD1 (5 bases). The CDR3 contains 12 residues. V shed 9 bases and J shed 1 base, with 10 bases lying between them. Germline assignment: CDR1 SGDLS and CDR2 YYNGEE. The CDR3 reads CATGGNNYGYTF. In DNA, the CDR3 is TGTGCCACCGGGGGGAATAACTATGGCTACACCTTC.

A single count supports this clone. The CDR3 region is CASSLGQGAILNGYTF. DNA of the CDR3: TGTGCCAGCAGCTTGGGGCAGGGGGCTATCCTAAATGGCTACACCTTC. The rearrangement joins TRBV5-6 to TRBJ1-2, with 8 bases matching TRBD1. Germline-derived CDR1 and CDR2 are SGHDT and YYEEEE. Trimming took 0 bases from V and 6 from J; bases not matched to a gene: 10. CDR3 length equals 16 residues.

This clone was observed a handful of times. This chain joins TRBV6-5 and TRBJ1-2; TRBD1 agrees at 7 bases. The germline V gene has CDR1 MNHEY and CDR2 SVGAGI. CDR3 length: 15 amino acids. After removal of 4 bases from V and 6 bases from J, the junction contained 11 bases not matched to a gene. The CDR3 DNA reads TGTGCCAGCAGTTTAGGACAGGATATCGCGGATGGCTACACCTTC. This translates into CASSLGQDIADGYTF.

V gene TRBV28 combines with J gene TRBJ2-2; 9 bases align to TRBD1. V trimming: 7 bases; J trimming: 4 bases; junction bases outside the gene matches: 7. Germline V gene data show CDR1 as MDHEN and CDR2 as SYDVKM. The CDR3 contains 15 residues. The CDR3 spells CASIPRDRVTGELFF. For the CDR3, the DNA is TGTGCCAGCATCCCCCGGGACAGGGTCACCGGGGAGCTGTTTTTT.

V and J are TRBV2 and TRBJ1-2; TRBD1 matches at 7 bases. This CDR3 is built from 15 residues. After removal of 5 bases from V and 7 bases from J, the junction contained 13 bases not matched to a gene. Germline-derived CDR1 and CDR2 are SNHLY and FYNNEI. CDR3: CASSKGNSGGIGYTF. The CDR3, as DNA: TGTGCCAGCAGTAAGGGCAATTCAGGGGGGATTGGCTACACCTTC.

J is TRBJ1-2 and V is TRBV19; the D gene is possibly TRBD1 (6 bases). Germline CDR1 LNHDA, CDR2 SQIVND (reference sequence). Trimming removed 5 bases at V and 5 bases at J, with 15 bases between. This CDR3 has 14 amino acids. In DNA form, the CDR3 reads TGTGCCAGTAGTCAGGGGATCGAGTGGTATGGCTACACCTTC. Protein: CASSQGIEWYGYTF.

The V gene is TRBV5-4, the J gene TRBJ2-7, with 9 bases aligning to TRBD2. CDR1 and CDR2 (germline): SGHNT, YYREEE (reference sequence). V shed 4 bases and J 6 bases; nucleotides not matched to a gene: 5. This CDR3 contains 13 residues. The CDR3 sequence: CASSGGRASEQYF. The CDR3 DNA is TGTGCCAGCAGCGGCGGGAGGGCCTCCGAGCAGTACTTC.

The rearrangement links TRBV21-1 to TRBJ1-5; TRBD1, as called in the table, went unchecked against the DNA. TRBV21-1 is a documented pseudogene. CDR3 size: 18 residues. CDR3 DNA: TGTGCCAGCAGCAAACTCCGACCGGGGGACAGCGTTAATCAGCCCCAGCATTTT. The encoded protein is CASSKLRPGDSVNQPQHF.

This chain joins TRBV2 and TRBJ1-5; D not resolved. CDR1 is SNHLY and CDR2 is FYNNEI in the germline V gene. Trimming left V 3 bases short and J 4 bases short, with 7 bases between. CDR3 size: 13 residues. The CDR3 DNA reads TGTGCCAGCAGTGACGAGGGAAATCAGCCCCAGCATTTT. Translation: CASSDEGNQPQHF.

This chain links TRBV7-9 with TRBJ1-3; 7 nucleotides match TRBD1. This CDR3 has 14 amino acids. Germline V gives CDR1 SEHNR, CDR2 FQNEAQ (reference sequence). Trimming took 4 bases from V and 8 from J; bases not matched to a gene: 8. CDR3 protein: CASSYGQVEHTIYF. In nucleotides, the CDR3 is TGTGCCAGCAGCTACGGACAGGTTGAACACACCATATATTTT.

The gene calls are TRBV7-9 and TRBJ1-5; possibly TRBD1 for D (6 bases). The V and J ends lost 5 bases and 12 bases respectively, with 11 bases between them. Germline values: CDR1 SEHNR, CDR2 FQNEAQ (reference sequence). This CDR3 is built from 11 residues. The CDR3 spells CASSEGHHQHF. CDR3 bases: TGTGCCAGCAGCGAGGGACATCACCAGCATTTT.

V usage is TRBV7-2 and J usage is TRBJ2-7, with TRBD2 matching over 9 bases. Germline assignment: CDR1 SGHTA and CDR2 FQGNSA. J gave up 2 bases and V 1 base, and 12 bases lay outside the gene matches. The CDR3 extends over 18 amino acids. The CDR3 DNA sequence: TGTGCCAGCAGCTTAGTTCCTAGCGGGGTGCTGGGGGCCTACGAGCAGTACTTC. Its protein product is CASSLVPSGVLGAYEQYF.